The TCR beta chain under discussion was sequenced for a study of T-cell reconstitution after alpha-beta-depleted transplantation in children. Unique molecular identifiers featured in how the TCRbeta library was prepared. From the PCR reads, TCRdb called clonotypes with MiXCR, one entry per CDR3 protein. The sample shows about 580,000 distinct CDR3 sequences, about 21% of them seen only once. The table lists this clonotype with many counts. V lost 7 bases and J lost 7, with 10 bases in between. The CDR3 consists of 11 residues. Germline V lookup: CDR1 MNHEY, CDR2 SVGAGI. The origin of this receptor is a boy under three years old who had a stem cell transplant for acute myeloid leukemia, so the T cells may come from the graft donor. The chain uses TRBV6-5 and TRBJ1-1; D call uncertain. The material was PBMCs, mostly from graft donor cells, obtained 360 days after TCRalphabeta/CD19-depleted stem cell transplant. As DNA, the CDR3 is TGTGCCAGCACCGGGCGGAGTGAAGCTTTCTTT. As protein: CASTGRSEAFF.